A single sample is the source of the 2 T cell receptor beta chains below, sequenced in a study of T-cell memory formation after mild COVID-19. TCRdb re-called the 5' RACE reads through MiXCR, storing one row per CDR3 protein. This table holds under 200,000 distinct CDR3 sequences, approximately 10% found once. Sequences were obtained from PBMCs or a T cell subset sorted from them (not recorded which). The receptor set was obtained from a man aged 18 to 35 who had mild COVID-19 (a few samples of this study predate the infection). Cell type and time point are not known.

This clonotype has ten or more counts. The gene calls are TRBV7-2 and TRBJ2-5; D ambiguous. Deletions cut 3 bases from V and 4 bases from J, with 15 bases between. CDR3 length equals 15 residues. CDR1 is SGHTA and CDR2 is FQGNSA in the germline V gene. CDR3 DNA: TGTGCCAGCAGCTTCCCCCTAAGTGGGTCAGAGACCCAGTACTTC. Translated: CASSFPLSGSETQYF.

This chain uses TRBV20-1 with TRBJ2-1; 7 bases match TRBD2. J lost 4 bases, V lost 6 bases, and 9 bases had no gene match. There are 14 residues in the CDR3. Germline values: CDR1 DFQATT, CDR2 SNEGSKA (reference sequence). This CDR3 is CSARVGGGYNEQFF. DNA of the CDR3: TGCAGTGCCAGGGTTGGCGGGGGATACAATGAGCAGTTCTTC.